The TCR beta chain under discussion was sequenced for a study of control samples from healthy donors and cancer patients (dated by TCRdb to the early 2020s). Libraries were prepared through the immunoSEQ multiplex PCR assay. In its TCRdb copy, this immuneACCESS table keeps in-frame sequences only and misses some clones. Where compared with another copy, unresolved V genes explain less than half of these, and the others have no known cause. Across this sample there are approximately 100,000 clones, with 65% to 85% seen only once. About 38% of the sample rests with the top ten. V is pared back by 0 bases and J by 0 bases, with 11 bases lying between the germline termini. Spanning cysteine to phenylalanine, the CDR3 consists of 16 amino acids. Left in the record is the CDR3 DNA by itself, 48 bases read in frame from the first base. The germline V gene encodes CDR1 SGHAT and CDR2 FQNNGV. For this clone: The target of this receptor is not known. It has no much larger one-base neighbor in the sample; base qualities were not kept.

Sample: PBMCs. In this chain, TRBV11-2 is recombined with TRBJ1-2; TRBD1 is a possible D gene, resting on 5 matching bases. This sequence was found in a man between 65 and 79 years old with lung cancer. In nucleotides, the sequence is TGTGCCAGCAGCTTAGATCAGGGAGTACCTAACTATGGCTACACCTTC. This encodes CASSLDQGVPNYGYTF. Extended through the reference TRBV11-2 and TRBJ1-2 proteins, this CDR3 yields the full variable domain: EAGVAQSPRYKIIEKRQSVAFWCNPISGHATLYWYQQILGQGPKLLIQFQNNGVVDDSQLPKDRFSAERLKGVDSTLKIQPAKLEDSAVYLCASSLDQGVPNYGYTFGSGTRLTVV.